The 9 T cell receptor beta chains below all came from one sample that was sequenced in a study of T cells in Graves' hyperthyroidism and ophthalmopathy. RNA transcripts served as the template for amplifying TCR beta CDR3 regions. Researchers ran a first-round RT-PCR on the TCR CDR3 using the HTBI primer set. TCRdb used MiXCR to reprocess the multiplex PCR reads, holding one entry per CDR3 protein. This sample has over 150,000 distinct CDR3 sequences, with approximately 15% found just once. The sequenced material came from blood. Receptors were obtained from a woman between 45 and 65 years old with Graves' hyperthyroidism.

This clonotype was counted ten times or more. The chain recombines TRBV10-1 with TRBJ1-5, with D unclear. Trimming shortened V by 0 bases and J by 6 bases, and 3 bases separated the two germline ends. Germline assignment: CDR1 WNHNN and CDR2 SYGVQD (reference sequence). CDR3 size: 12 residues. CDR3 loop: CASSESSQPQHF. The DNA of the CDR3 is TGCGCCAGCAGTGAGTCGAGTCAGCCCCAGCATTTT.

This clonotype showed up many times. The chain carries TRBV5-1 and TRBJ2-3; maybe TRBD1 (6 bases). CDR1 and CDR2 (germline): SGHRS, YFSETQ. This CDR3 region has 18 residues. V lost 2 bases and J 1 base, leaving 20 bases between the germline ends. The DNA of the CDR3 is TGCGCCAGCAGCTTAGAGGGACAAGCCATAGAAGGCACAGATACGCAGTATTTT. Protein: CASSLEGQAIEGTDTQYF.

This clonotype was picked up many times. V is TRBV5-1 and J is TRBJ2-5, with TRBD1 matching over 9 bases. Germline CDR1 reads SGHRS; CDR2 reads YFSETQ. This CDR3 is built from 14 residues. Unmatched junction bases numbered 5, after V lost 4 bases and J lost 4 bases. The CDR3 DNA is TGCGCCAGCAGCCCGGGACAGGGCGTAGAGACCCAGTACTTC. Translated, it gives CASSPGQGVETQYF.

The chain joins TRBV18 to TRBJ1-2; 9 nucleotides align to TRBD1. Germline V CDR1 and CDR2: KGHSH, LQKENI. This CDR3 spans 16 amino acids. V shed 6 bases, J shed 7 bases, and the junction held 15 bases outside the gene matches. The CDR3 here is CASSPSPDRGSGGYTF. The CDR3 DNA sequence: TGTGCCAGCTCGCCTAGTCCGGACAGGGGTTCCGGTGGCTACACCTTC.

This clonotype was recorded at least ten times. The chain recombines TRBV19 with TRBJ2-7, with D hard to call. Germline V gene sequence: CDR1 LNHDA, CDR2 SQIVND (reference sequence). V lost 6 bases to trimming and J lost 1 base, with 10 bases between them. The CDR3 sequence is 13 residues long. This chain's CDR3 is CASRSSPSYEQYF. The CDR3 region has the DNA TGTGCCAGTAGATCTTCCCCTTCCTACGAGCAGTACTTC.

In this sample, this clonotype turned up many times. This rearrangement joins TRBV5-1 to TRBJ1-5, with D possibly being TRBD1 (5 bases). Trimming pared 0 bases from V and 2 bases from J, leaving 9 bases between. The CDR3 runs 15 residues. Germline loops: CDR1 SGHRS, CDR2 YFSETQ. The CDR3 reads CASSLETGGNQPQHF. The CDR3 coding sequence is TGCGCCAGCAGCTTGGAGACGGGGGGCAATCAGCCCCAGCATTTT. Using reference TRBV5-1 and TRBJ1-5 for the parts outside the CDR3, the full variable domain is KAGVTQTPRYLIKTRGQQVTLSCSPISGHRSVSWYQQTPGQGLQFLFEYFSETQRNKGNFPGRFSGRQFSNSRSEMNVSTLELGDSALYLCASSLETGGNQPQHFGDGTRLSIL.

V and J are TRBV12-3 or TRBV12-4 and TRBJ1-3; TRBD1 is a possible D gene (6 bases). V shed 6 bases and J shed 2 bases, with 14 bases lying between them. The CDR3 has 15 amino acids. The CDR3 DNA reads as TGTGCCAGCAGACCGGACAGAGGGGCTGGAAACACCATATATTTT. This codes for CASRPDRGAGNTIYF.

There are many counts of this clonotype. The chain has TRBV3-1 and TRBJ1-2, with TRBD1 identical over 11 bases. The junction had 4 bases not matched to a gene; V was cut back by 3 bases and J by 10 bases. The CDR3 length is 13 residues. Germline CDR1 is LGHDT and CDR2 is YNNKEL (reference sequence). CDR3 coding DNA: TGTGCCAGCAGCCAGAGGACAGGGGGCTTCTACACCTTC. Its protein is CASSQRTGGFYTF.

At least ten counts were recorded for this clonotype. This chain connects TRBV20-1 to TRBJ2-1; D remains unclear. Germline loops: CDR1 DFQATT, CDR2 SNEGSKA (reference sequence). The CDR3 consists of 10 residues. Trimming cost V 5 bases and J 7 bases, with 6 bases left between them. The CDR3 region is CSAYFNEQFF. In DNA form, the CDR3 reads TGCAGTGCTTACTTTAATGAGCAGTTCTTC.